Shown below are 23 T cell receptor beta chains from a single sample sequenced in a study of T cell changes during pregnancy in multiple sclerosis. Clones were read by immunoSEQ multiplex PCR, and TCRdb kept only the in-frame ones, dropping some. The sample has 40,000 to 55,000 clones, around 90% seen once. The sequencing used CD4+ T cells from peripheral blood mononuclear cells, collected in the second trimester of pregnancy. The receptors were gathered from a female donor with multiple sclerosis, enrolled in a pregnancy study.

J is TRBJ2-4 and V is TRBV7-8; no clear D. Germline V CDR1 and CDR2: SGHVS, FQNEAQ. CDR3 length equals 13 residues. V gave up 2 bases and J gave up 4 bases, with 6 bases separating them. The CDR3 sequence is CASSLSTKNIQYF. CDR3 nucleotides: TGTGCCAGCAGCTTATCTACGAAAAACATTCAGTACTTC.

The J gene is TRBJ1-1, the V gene TRBV5-6; TRBD1 might be the D (5 bases). V was pared by 3 bases and J by 2 bases, with 11 bases between. From germline, CDR1 is SGHDT and CDR2 YYEEEE. There are 14 residues in the CDR3. Here the CDR3 reads CASSSVRGNTEAFF. Here the CDR3 DNA reads TGTGCCAGCAGCTCCGTTAGGGGTAACACTGAAGCTTTCTTT.

This chain links TRBV9 with TRBJ1-3; no definite D call. Looked up from germline, CDR1 is SGDLS and CDR2 is YYNGEE. The CDR3 consists of 13 residues. The V gene lost 3 bases and the J gene lost 5 bases, with 9 bases spanning the gap. CDR3 nucleotide sequence: TGTGCCAGCAGCGAGAGCGGAAGAAACACCATATATTTT. This sequence encodes CASSESGRNTIYF.

The chain has TRBV6-4 and TRBJ2-3, with TRBD2 matching over 11 bases. The CDR3 is 17 residues long. The junction had 13 bases not matched to a gene; V was cut back by 5 bases and J by 6 bases. The germline V gene encodes CDR1 MRHNA and CDR2 SNTAGT. The CDR3 loop is CASSRHHSGGAADTQYF. In DNA form, the CDR3 reads TGTGCCAGCAGTAGGCACCATAGCGGGGGGGCCGCGGATACGCAGTATTTT.

The J gene is TRBJ1-2, the V gene TRBV6-5; TRBD1 matches 10 bases. After removal of 6 bases from V and 5 bases from J, the junction contained 9 bases not matched to a gene. The CDR3 runs 15 residues. The V gene's germline CDR1 is MNHEY and CDR2 SVGAGI. CDR3 protein: CASSTGQGLRYGYTF. DNA of the CDR3: TGTGCCAGCAGCACGGGACAGGGGTTACGGTATGGCTACACCTTC.

The chain recombines TRBV4-2 with TRBJ2-5; 9 bases agree with TRBD2. V was pared by 1 base and J by 2 bases, with 5 bases of the junction left unmatched. The CDR3 is 16 amino acids. The germline V gene has CDR1 LGHNA and CDR2 YNFKEQ. The CDR3: CASSQALSGGQETQYF. DNA of the CDR3: TGTGCCAGCAGCCAAGCCCTTAGCGGGGGACAAGAGACCCAGTACTTC.

This clone was observed a single time. CDR3 sequence reads: CASTPRDLHGYTF. The CDR3 DNA follows: TGTGCCAGCACTCCCAGGGATCTTCATGGCTACACCTTC. The J gene is TRBJ1-2, the V gene TRBV6-1; maybe TRBD1 (5 bases). The germline gives CDR1 MNHNS, CDR2 SASEGT. The CDR3 has 13 residues. Trimming stripped 7 bases from V and 6 bases from J, with 15 bases between.

This clone has more than one count but fewer than ten. The chain has TRBV19 and TRBJ2-5; 7 bases fit TRBD1. V shed 5 bases and J 2 bases; nucleotides not matched to a gene: 11. This CDR3 region has 16 residues. Germline V gene lookup returns CDR1 LNHDA and CDR2 SQIVND (reference sequence). Written as DNA, the CDR3 is TGTGCCAGTAGTTCCGGATTACGCAGGGGGCAAGAGACCCAGTACTTC. This encodes CASSSGLRRGQETQYF. Supplemented by reference TRBV19 and TRBJ2-5, the full variable domain reads DGGITQSPKYLFRKEGQNVTLSCEQNLNHDAMYWYRQDPGQGLRLIYYSQIVNDFQKGDIAEGYSVSREKKESFPLTVTSAQKNPTAFYLCASSSGLRRGQETQYFGPGTRLLVL.

The gene calls are TRBV7-6 and TRBJ1-4; 7 bases agree with TRBD1. The CDR3 covers 16 residues. The V gene's germline CDR1 is SGHVS and CDR2 FNYEAQ. V was pared by 4 bases and J by 7 bases, with 12 bases of the junction left unmatched. The chain's CDR3 is CASSSTTGLPLEKLFF. The DNA for the CDR3 is TGTGCCAGCAGCTCTACGACAGGGCTGCCTCTTGAAAAACTGTTTTTT.

V is TRBV29-1 and J is TRBJ1-4; TRBD1 matches 8 bases. The CDR3 has 12 residues. Germline CDR1 reads SQVTM; CDR2 reads ANQGSEA. After removal of 7 bases from V and 8 bases from J, the junction contained 6 bases not matched to a gene. CDR3 coding DNA: TGCAGCGCCGGGACAGGACCCGAAAAACTGTTTTTT. Translating it yields CSAGTGPEKLFF.

V usage is TRBV19 and J usage is TRBJ1-1, with 8 bases lining up with TRBD1. The CDR3 is 15 amino acids. Germline CDR1 LNHDA, CDR2 SQIVND (reference sequence). V shed 1 base and J 4 bases; nucleotides not matched to a gene: 5. For the CDR3, the DNA is TGTGCCAGTAGTATAGGGATGACAGGGGCCACTGAAGCTTTCTTT. Protein sequence: CASSIGMTGATEAFF.

The V and J genes are TRBV27 and TRBJ1-2; D call uncertain. Germline V gives CDR1 MNHEY, CDR2 SMNVEV (reference sequence). This CDR3 contains 13 residues. V was cut by 5 bases and J by 5 bases, with 12 bases left in between. CDR3 sequence reads: CASSPREVYGYTF. CDR3 nucleotides: TGTGCCAGCAGTCCCCGGGAAGTATATGGCTACACCTTC.

The CDR3 DNA reads as TGTGCCAGCAGTCCTTCTTCGAGGCGGGAGCGAAATGAGCAGTTCTTC. Its protein is CASSPSSRRERNEQFF. The chain is built from TRBV27 and TRBJ2-1; 7 nucleotides agree with TRBD2. Germline loops: CDR1 MNHEY, CDR2 SMNVEV (reference sequence). The CDR3 covers 16 residues. With V trimmed by 5 bases and J by 7 bases, 14 bases remained unmatched.

As DNA, the CDR3 is TGTGCCAGCAGCTTAGATGAGAGGAGCACAGATACGCAGTATTTT. The encoded protein is CASSLDERSTDTQYF. The V gene is TRBV7-9, the J gene TRBJ2-3; D is unclear. Germline loops: CDR1 SEHNR, CDR2 FQNEAQ (reference sequence). The V and J ends lost 1 base and 0 bases respectively, with 8 bases between them. This CDR3 is built from 15 residues.

This rearrangement joins TRBV14 to TRBJ2-3; 15 bases agree with TRBD2. V lost 5 bases and J lost 3; bases outside the gene matches: 12. This CDR3 comprises 19 residues. Germline CDR1 and CDR2: SGHDN and FVKESK. CDR3: CASSKGLAGGHLTTDTQYF. CDR3 coding DNA: TGTGCCAGCAGCAAAGGACTAGCGGGGGGGCATCTCACTACAGATACGCAGTATTTT.

This clone was counted a single time. This chain connects TRBV15 to TRBJ2-5; 8 nucleotides agree with TRBD2. With V trimmed by 4 bases and J by 1 base, 2 bases remained unmatched. The CDR3 is 14 residues long. Germline-derived CDR1 and CDR2 are LNHNV and YYDKDF (reference sequence). This CDR3 reads CATSKGLAQETQYF. CDR3 coding DNA: TGTGCCACCAGCAAAGGACTAGCCCAAGAGACCCAGTACTTC.

The CDR3 reads CASSTGNNEQYF. The CDR3 DNA is TGCGCCAGCAGTACGGGGAACAACGAGCAGTACTTC. This chain links TRBV5-1 with TRBJ2-7; possible D gene TRBD2, 5 bases. This CDR3 contains 12 residues. V was pared by 5 bases and J by 5 bases, with 11 bases between. The germline gives CDR1 SGHRS, CDR2 YFSETQ.

The chain is built from TRBV18 and TRBJ1-5, with 7 bases identical to TRBD1. V was clipped by 3 bases and J by 6 bases; unmatched bases: 2. Germline values: CDR1 KGHSH, CDR2 LQKENI. This CDR3 comprises 13 residues. CDR3 protein: CASSPDRVQPQHF. CDR3 nucleotide sequence: TGTGCCAGCTCACCCGACAGGGTTCAGCCCCAGCATTTT.

This clone was found once. This rearrangement joins TRBV5-1 to TRBJ2-2, with D hard to call. Germline CDR1 and CDR2: SGHRS and YFSETQ. This CDR3 spans 14 amino acids. The V end was cut by 5 bases, the J end by 0 bases, with 8 bases between. CDR3: CASRIRSNTGELFF. For the CDR3, the DNA is TGCGCCAGCAGGATCCGGTCGAACACCGGGGAGCTGTTTTTT.

The J gene is TRBJ2-5, the V gene TRBV2; D perhaps matches TRBD2 (7 bases). V was cut by 4 bases and J by 4 bases, with 19 bases left in between. Germline assignment: CDR1 SNHLY and CDR2 FYNNEI. The CDR3 is 16 residues long. Here the CDR3 DNA reads TGTGCCAGCAGTGCTCAGACTGGGGGGGGGCTAGAGACCCAGTACTTC. As protein: CASSAQTGGGLETQYF.

The genes are TRBV5-6 and TRBJ2-1, with no clear D. CDR3 length: 15 residues. The V end was cut by 2 bases, the J end by 0 bases, with 9 bases between. CDR1 is SGHDT, CDR2 YYEEEE, per germline. CDR3: CASSFKSRSYNEQFF. In DNA form, the CDR3 reads TGTGCCAGCAGCTTTAAAAGCCGCTCCTACAATGAGCAGTTCTTC.

V and J are TRBV30 and TRBJ2-6; D may be TRBD1 (6 bases). CDR3 length: 14 residues. Germline V gene data show CDR1 as GTSNPN and CDR2 as SVGIG (reference sequence). V was cut by 3 bases and J by 6 bases, with 12 bases left in between. CDR3 DNA: TGTGCCTGGAGGGAAGGGGGTTTGGCCAACGTCCTGACTTTC. It is translated as CAWREGGLANVLTF.

This chain uses TRBV18 with TRBJ1-3; D uncertain. Germline V gives CDR1 KGHSH, CDR2 LQKENI. The V end was cut by 0 bases, the J end by 2 bases, with 8 bases between. The length of the CDR3 is 15 residues. CDR3 residues: CASSPPGGTGNTIYF. CDR3 DNA: TGTGCCAGCTCACCACCTGGAGGGACTGGAAACACCATATATTTT.